This T cell receptor beta chain derives from a study of cytomegalovirus exposure and HLA in healthy donors (dated by TCRdb to 2016 to 2017). Notes on the research overall: An earlier analysis of 587 of the donors reported approximately 270 Gb of sequence data and some 120 million unique TCR beta sequences from roughly 200 million T cells. An early release covering roughly 640 HLA-typed donors comprised about 290 gigabases of sequencing data and some 79 million unique TCR sequences. The genetic ancestry cluster associated with self-reported Caucasian donors included over 80% of the 300 to 400 genotyped donors. The study was designed to test whether signatures of past pathogen exposure could be identified by cataloging public T cell receptors. Using immunosequencing, the study profiled T cell repertoires from around 670 subjects and related those repertoires to cytomegalovirus serostatus. Along with the roughly 700-subject first cohort, a separate validation cohort of some 130 different subjects was used. To predict cytomegalovirus infection status, the study combined high-throughput TCR immunosequencing, statistical association of individual TCRs with disease status, and machine learning. In a later analysis, previously published TCR beta repertoires from 550 to 700 donors were re-analyzed and high-resolution HLA genotyping was added so that TCR occurrence patterns could be studied. In the later analysis, no new phenotypic data were used to find candidate immune exposures; instead, reliance was placed on TCR beta sequences and their occurrence across donors. To decide whether each TCR beta V gene segment behaved as functional or pseudogenic, an earlier analysis of some 600 of the donors relied on high-throughput TCR beta sequencing. Donor age, sex, ethnicity and CMV serostatus were compiled alongside the repertoire data. A later genetic analysis took genome-wide SNP genotypes for 398 of the 666 donors and used that subset as a discovery cohort. Every discovery cohort repertoire had been produced on one sequencing platform. HLA typing covered class I and class II loci at four-digit resolution. The number of typed donors differed by locus: about 629-630 for A, B, C, DRB1 and DQB1; approximately 520 for DQA1; some 590 for DPA1; and some 450 for DPB1. Five DR-DQ haplotypes were handled as single units for association and clustering because linkage in the cohort was strong. Among 350 to 400 genotyped donors of the cohort, an average of roughly 240,000 unique TCR beta nucleotide sequences were sequenced per donor, roughly 18% of them non-productive. The paper's findings and limits, for the study overall: The earlier analysis of nearly 600 of the donors excluded roughly 16 rarely observed V segments, including chromosome 9 orphons, because counts were too low. Because the 87-base-pair reads could not distinguish some IMGT-functional V segments, including TRBV6-2 and TRBV6-3, those segments were excluded. In a later analysis, the rate of TCR association differed among HLA loci, with DRB1 alleles having the most associated TCRs and HLA-C alleles having the fewest. Because HLA typing was missing for some donors at each locus, association tests included only the typed subset. A further reported finding was that TCR beta sequences accurately predicted the HLA-A and HLA-B alleles for most subjects in the first cohort. While some public TCRs were present in many individuals, most TCR sequences turned up only very rarely across donors. In a later analysis, HLA-associated TCR beta chains showed more clonal expansion and lower generation probabilities than non-associated chains that were equally common. A later analysis reported that several top co-occurrence clusters appeared linked to parvovirus B19, influenza, CMV and Epstein-Barr virus. A cluster of highly shared sequence variants was judged likely to represent a technical artifact of the sequencing pipeline. Assigning TCR associations to individual alleles was difficult when HLA alleles, especially DR and DQ, strongly co-occurred. Linkage disequilibrium might explain the correlated functional status among segregating V segments, but an unknown experimental factor could not be excluded. In a later genetic analysis, a missense DCLRE1C variant was associated with V-gene and J-gene trimming of TCR beta chains, and the association was replicated in an independent cohort. In this cohort, only TCR beta chains were sequenced, and detectable features were limited by the absence of alpha or paired-chain data. The only immune exposure information available for the cohort was CMV serostatus. In both the original and validation cohorts, the classifier was reported to diagnose cytomegalovirus status with high specificity and sensitivity. In vitro tests confirmed that a few of the cytomegalovirus-associated TCR beta chains recognize cytomegalovirus antigens. Sequencing depth was assumed to be roughly uniform across donors in the presence/absence analyses, though that assumption may not hold. The study listed 150 to 200 TCR beta chains as associated with cytomegalovirus. Compared with the approximately 670-donor mean, donors in an Asian-associated ancestry cluster had fewer N-insertions in productive TCRs, according to a later genetic analysis. A later analysis found that most CMV-associated TCR beta chains appeared HLA-restricted, with HLA associations seemingly driven largely by CMV exposure. A later analysis associated about 18,000 TCR beta sequences with specific HLA alleles at a false discovery rate of 0.05. The authors suggested that the approach could potentially be generalized to other disease states and immunological phenotypes. In an earlier analysis of about 540 of the donors, most TCR beta V segments were observed in productive rearrangements about 90% or about 30% of the time, broadly matching IMGT annotations.

The germline V gene encodes CDR1 SGHAT and CDR2 FQNNGV. The CDR3 measures 16 amino acids from cysteine to phenylalanine. The read is trimmed to its CDR3 DNA, 48 bases read in frame from base 1. V is trimmed back by 2 bases and J by 1 base, and the junction contains 6 bases that no gene match accounts for. This clone showed up just once. Its target antigen remains unknown. No base-level quality is on record; no much larger clone is a single base apart. The library was built by means of the immunoSEQ multiplex PCR assay. The multiplex PCR relied on a mix of 60 forward primers for TCR Vbeta segments and 13 reverse primers for TCR Jbeta segments. Amplification of the CDR3 region of rearranged TCR beta genes was performed with a multiplex PCR assay on genomic DNA. The amplified TCR beta libraries were sequenced on the Illumina HiSeq System as 87-base-pair reads. Under the source paper's analysis protocol: Across the roughly 600 repertoires, a later analysis counted some 81 million unique TCR beta chains, 9.5 million to 12 million of which were shared by at least two donors. Raw reads were error-corrected and collapsed into unique sequences with a nearest-neighbor algorithm that merged closely related sequences to remove PCR and sequencing errors. Alignment of CDR3 sequences to IMGT reference sequences was used to assign V, D and J gene segments. For a sequence to be retained, a match of at least six nucleotides was required to both a V gene segment and a J gene segment. A rearrangement was called productive if the CDR3 had no stop codons and remained in frame with V and J, and every other rearrangement was called non-productive. CDR3 was defined according to IMGT convention as the region running from the second conserved V-encoded cysteine to the conserved J-encoded phenylalanine. Sequences without an unambiguous match to a single V gene segment were excluded from the earlier analysis of 587 of the donors. In an earlier analysis of approximately 590 of the donors, a V segment was called functional when productive rearrangements were above 56.7%, and segregating when the standard deviation between donors exceeded 5%. A statistical classification framework was built for diagnosing cytomegalovirus status from the catalog of TCR beta chain sequences. A later analysis assigned V and J genes by comparing TCR nucleotide sequences with IMGT/GENE-DB human TR gene sequences. The TCRdist pipeline was used in a later analysis to assign CDR3 sequences and most-parsimonious VDJ recombination scenarios. In a later analysis, each TCR beta chain was defined by its CDR3 amino acid sequence together with its V-gene family, and reads lacking a unique V-gene family were excluded. In a later analysis, some 600 highly shared, low-generation-probability nucleotide sequences were removed to address suspected cross-contamination and a sequencing artifact. A later analysis calculated a clonal expansion index for each public chain from normalized within-repertoire ranks of inferred template counts. A later analysis computed generation probabilities with a VDJ recombination model fitted to out-of-frame rearrangements, and checked the results against IGoR. A later analysis scored TCR-TCR, TCR-HLA and TCR-CMV co-occurrence with hypergeometric tests, applying a repertoire-size bias correction to TCR pairs. False discovery rates were estimated in a later analysis by permuting HLA or CMV assignments 20 times. In a later analysis, co-occurring TCRs were grouped using DBSCAN, with TCRdist sequence similarity added in when clustering inside HLA-allele-positive subsets. Repertoires with fewer than 30,000 or more than 120,000 public chains, plus five repertoires with anomalous nucleotide sharing, were excluded from co-occurrence clustering. What TCRdb holds here is the immuneACCESS table cut down to in-frame rearrangements. Part of the clones is not present; checked against another copy, under half of the missing clones reflect an unresolved V gene, and the others are unexplained. V and J calls and clone size come straight from that table; D and trimming were deduced from the DNA. The sample table holds around 210,000 clones, of which around 80% were seen once. About 0.47% of the sample lies in the top ten.

The cohort consisted of some 670 healthy bone marrow donors. At the time of sampling, all cohort members were nominally healthy, though unrecorded immune exposures were likely present. The donor was CMV seronegative and belonged to the group of 350 or so seronegative cohort members. A peripheral blood sample was provided by each donor, and peripheral blood mononuclear cells were used for TCR beta sequencing. Genomic DNA was extracted from the blood cell samples with the Qiagen DNeasy Blood Extraction Kit. Source material: PBMCs. The clonotype originates from a boy younger than 18 in good health and CMV-seronegative. The chain was built from TRBV11-2 and TRBJ2-5, with TRBD2 matching 8 junction bases. The CDR3 loop reads CASSLSPSGLQETQYF. The nucleotide sequence reads TGTGCCAGCAGCTTAAGTCCTAGCGGGCTCCAAGAGACCCAGTACTTC.